This TCR beta chain was sequenced during a study of OX40 agonist ivuxolimab in advanced cancers. Study in general: In this cohort, patients received ivuxolimab, an agonistic anti-OX40 (CD134) antibody. Findings of the study overall: Expanded peripheral T-cell antigen specificity went undetermined.

Profiling relied on immunoSEQ multiplex PCR, and the TCRdb table lists in-frame clones only, not all of them. The sample has about 160,000 clones; approximately 94% are singletons. Details on this clone: The antigen is not known.

Germline loops: CDR1 SGHRS, CDR2 YFSETQ. The CDR3 totals 16 residues. V lost 1 base to trimming and J lost 2 bases, with 14 bases between them. This receptor was taken from an adult with an advanced solid tumor such as melanoma, head and neck, liver or kidney cancer. V and J are TRBV5-1 and TRBJ2-3; D possibly corresponds to TRBD2 (6 bases). Source: CD4+ or CD8+ T cells sorted from blood, taken in a trial of the OX40 agonist ivuxolimab. CDR3 in DNA: TGCGCCAGCAGCTTGTTCAGCCTAGCGTTCACAGATACGCAGTATTTT. Translating it yields CASSLFSLAFTDTQYF.